The 4 T cell receptor beta chains presented below share a single source sample, sequenced in a study of radiation and T cells in renal cell carcinoma. This table comes from immunoSEQ multiplex PCR, and its TCRdb copy is limited to in-frame clones, with some not included. The table has some 150,000 clones, over 80% seen once. The time point here: baseline pretreatment blood. Specified treatment: 15 Gy SBRT to primary tumor, nephrectomy 4 weeks later. The sequenced sample was blood, obtained from a patient whose treatment included radiotherapy and nephrectomy. These TCRs come from a woman between 50 and 59 years old with renal cell carcinoma.

This clone was found once. The CDR3 sequence: CASSRSGGASYEQYF. In nucleotides, the CDR3 is TGCGCCAGCAGCCGGAGTGGAGGGGCGTCCTACGAGCAGTACTTC. J is TRBJ2-7 and V is TRBV4-1; maybe TRBD2 (6 bases). CDR1 is MGHRA, CDR2 YSYEKL, per germline. The V end lost 4 bases, the J end lost 1 base, and 14 bases lay between the germline ends. This CDR3 spans 15 amino acids.

J is TRBJ2-3 and V is TRBV5-1; D gene uncertain. The V end lost 0 bases, the J end lost 11 bases, and 13 bases lay between the germline ends. Germline V gives CDR1 SGHRS, CDR2 YFSETQ. This CDR3 comprises 13 residues. Here the CDR3 DNA reads TGCGCCAGCAGCTTGGTGGACCCACCGGTGCAGTATTTT. Protein: CASSLVDPPVQYF.

The chain is built from TRBV6-5 and TRBJ1-2; a weak D match, TRBD1 (6 bases). V was shortened by 10 bases and J by 8 bases, with 17 bases between the two germline ends. Germline lookup yields CDR1 MNHEY and CDR2 SVGAGI. The CDR3 covers 12 residues. The CDR3 here is CATGGAARGYTF. The CDR3 DNA reads as TGTGCCACTGGGGGGGCAGCCAGAGGCTACACCTTC.

This clone was seen only once. The CDR3 loop reads CASLSGLDTYEQYF. DNA of the CDR3: TGCGCCAGTTTATCGGGACTAGACACCTACGAGCAGTACTTC. The rearrangement uses TRBV5-1 and TRBJ2-7; TRBD2 agrees at 8 bases. CDR3 length equals 14 residues. The germline V gene encodes CDR1 SGHRS and CDR2 YFSETQ. The V segment lost 8 bases and the J segment 2 bases; nucleotides outside the gene matches: 9.